These T cell receptor beta chains were read from a single sample in a study of cytomegalovirus exposure and HLA in healthy donors. Repertoires were generated with immunoSEQ multiplex PCR, while TCRdb's copy carries only in-frame clones and drops some. The repertoire holds roughly 200,000 clones, with 70% to 90% as singletons. Sequencing was carried out using PBMCs. Receptors originate from a man younger than 40 in good health and CMV-seronegative. Both conserved end residues are part of each CDR3. A D gene is named only where the DNA matches it firmly. Only part of the rows carry a size: once, few, many, or a class if the clone is expanded.

abundance	v_gene	d_gene	len	j_gene	CDR3aa	CDR3nt
-	TRBV19	-	14	TRBJ1-6	CASMRGGANSPLHF	TGTGCCAGTATGAGGGGCGGGGCAAATTCACCCCTCCACTTT
-	TRBV9	TRBD2	15	TRBJ2-3	CASSLSGALTDTQYF	TGTGCCAGCAGCCTTAGCGGGGCCCTCACAGATACGCAGTATTTT
-	TRBV15	-	16	TRBJ1-2	CATSPTAGARDGGYTF	TGTGCCACCAGCCCAACGGCAGGGGCAAGAGACGGTGGCTACACCTTC
-	TRBV7-9	-	18	TRBJ2-6	CASSFGGGGIPGANVLTF	TGTGCCAGCAGCTTTGGGGGAGGGGGGATCCCTGGGGCCAACGTCCTGACTTTC
-	TRBV6-1	-	12	TRBJ2-1	CASRSSINEQFF	TGTGCCAGCAGAAGCTCTATAAATGAGCAGTTCTTC
-	TRBV20-1	-	10	TRBJ1-1	CSASLPEAFF	TGCAGTGCTAGCCTCCCTGAAGCTTTCTTT
-	TRBV10-2	TRBD2	15	TRBJ2-1	CASSAAGGSYNEQFF	TGCGCCAGCAGTGCGGCGGGGGGTTCCTACAATGAGCAGTTCTTC
-	TRBV28	-	15	TRBJ2-7	CASSSPGWNSYEQYF	TGTGCCAGCAGTTCCCCAGGGTGGAACTCCTACGAGCAGTACTTC
-	TRBV5-4	TRBD1	17	TRBJ2-3	CASSPGLGQTSTDTQYF	TGTGCCAGCAGCCCCGGCCTGGGACAGACTAGCACAGATACGCAGTATTTT
-	TRBV19	TRBD1	13	TRBJ2-2	CASKGQVPGELFF	TGTGCCAGTAAGGGACAGGTTCCCGGGGAGCTGTTTTTT
-	TRBV2	-	13	TRBJ1-1	CAIPTPGDTEAFF	TGTGCCATCCCGACCCCAGGGGACACTGAAGCTTTCTTT
-	TRBV28	TRBD1	13	TRBJ2-7	CASRRDRPHEQYF	TGTGCCAGCAGGAGGGACAGGCCCCACGAGCAGTACTTC
-	TRBV5-1	-	14	TRBJ1-4	CASSPGISNEKLFF	TGCGCCAGCTCCCCCGGGATCTCTAATGAAAAACTGTTTTTT
-	TRBV28	TRBD1	15	TRBJ2-5	CASKPQGGAQETQYF	TGTGCCAGCAAACCACAGGGGGGTGCCCAAGAGACCCAGTACTTC
-	TRBV6-5	-	14	TRBJ2-7	CASSRQENSYEQYF	TGTGCCAGCAGTAGACAAGAAAATTCCTACGAGCAGTACTTC
-	TRBV5-1	TRBD2	15	TRBJ2-7	CASSLRSGGAYEQYF	TGCGCCAGCAGCTTGCGTAGCGGGGGGGCCTACGAGCAGTACTTC
-	TRBV6-5	TRBD2	14	TRBJ2-5	CASSPRGGKETQYF	TGTGCCAGCAGTCCCCGGGGGGGCAAGGAGACCCAGTACTTC
once	TRBV9	-	14	TRBJ2-7	CASSAGTTTYEQYF	TGTGCCAGCAGCGCCGGGACAACAACCTACGAGCAGTACTTC
-	TRBV29-1	TRBD1	12	TRBJ2-7	CSVVTGGNEQYF	TGCAGCGTTGTCACAGGGGGCAACGAGCAGTACTTC
once	TRBV5-5	-	12	TRBJ2-7	CASSQQGLEQYF	TGTGCCAGCAGCCAACAGGGTCTCGAGCAGTACTTC
-	TRBV18	-	12	TRBJ2-1	CASSPQRDEQFF	TGTGCCAGCTCACCCCAAAGAGATGAGCAGTTCTTC
-	TRBV4-2	TRBD1	19	TRBJ2-6	CASSQDRDRLRSGANVLTF	TGTGCCAGCAGCCAAGATCGGGACAGGCTTCGCTCTGGGGCCAACGTCCTGACTTTC
-	TRBV9	TRBD2	15	TRBJ2-5	CASSGVLAGEETQYF	TGTGCCAGCAGCGGGGTTCTAGCGGGGGAAGAGACCCAGTACTTC
-	TRBV7-6	TRBD2	16	TRBJ2-5	CASSLGLAGAGETQYF	TGTGCCAGCAGCCTGGGACTAGCGGGGGCCGGAGAGACCCAGTACTTC
-	TRBV28	-	14	TRBJ2-7	CASRSPGSSYEQYF	TGTGCCAGCAGATCTCCCGGGTCCTCCTACGAGCAGTACTTC
-	TRBV5-4	TRBD2	17	TRBJ2-5	CASSRTGLAGGPETQYF	TGTGCCAGCAGCCGCACGGGACTAGCGGGGGGGCCAGAGACCCAGTACTTC
-	TRBV7-9	TRBD1	16	TRBJ1-1	CASSSYRGVKNTEAFF	TGTGCCAGCAGCTCGTACAGGGGCGTTAAGAACACTGAAGCTTTCTTT
once	TRBV19	TRBD1	15	TRBJ2-7	CASSIPGQGSYEQYF	TGTGCCAGTAGTATTCCGGGACAGGGTTCCTACGAGCAGTACTTC
-	TRBV7-3	-	13	TRBJ2-2	CASSLVGPGELFF	TGTGCCAGCAGCTTAGTGGGCCCCGGGGAGCTGTTTTTT
-	TRBV5-4	-	13	TRBJ1-2	CASSFTGSYGYTF	TGTGCCAGCAGCTTCACGGGGAGCTATGGCTACACCTTC
-	TRBV25-1	TRBD2	18	TRBJ2-3	CASSGQRLAGGQTDTQYF	TGTGCCAGCAGTGGACAAAGACTAGCGGGGGGGCAGACAGATACGCAGTATTTT
-	TRBV2	-	15	TRBJ2-7	CASSVGRGGNYEQYF	TGTGCCAGCAGTGTCGGCAGGGGTGGGAACTACGAGCAGTACTTC
few	TRBV6-1	-	15	TRBJ1-6	CASSLGGSYNSPLHF	TGTGCCAGCAGTCTCGGGGGATCCTATAATTCACCCCTCCACTTT
-	TRBV7-2	-	13	TRBJ1-1	CASSPSGDSEAFF	TGTGCCAGCAGTCCATCCGGAGACTCCGAAGCTTTCTTT
-	TRBV7-2	TRBD2	15	TRBJ2-1	CASSQTSGGANEQFF	TGTGCCAGCAGCCAGACTAGCGGGGGGGCGAATGAGCAGTTCTTC
-	TRBV6-6	TRBD1	14	TRBJ1-1	CASRGRDRNTEAFF	TGTGCCAGCAGGGGCCGGGACAGAAACACTGAAGCTTTCTTT
once	TRBV27	TRBD1	15	TRBJ2-1	CASSRWQGAKNEQFF	TGTGCCAGCAGTAGGTGGCAGGGGGCGAAGAATGAGCAGTTCTTC
-	TRBV6-1	-	14	TRBJ1-1	CASSESGEWTEAFF	TGTGCCAGCAGTGAAAGTGGAGAGTGGACTGAAGCTTTCTTT
-	TRBV7-9	-	16	TRBJ2-5	CASSLELASQQETQYF	TGTGCCAGCAGCTTAGAGCTGGCTAGCCAACAAGAGACCCAGTACTTC